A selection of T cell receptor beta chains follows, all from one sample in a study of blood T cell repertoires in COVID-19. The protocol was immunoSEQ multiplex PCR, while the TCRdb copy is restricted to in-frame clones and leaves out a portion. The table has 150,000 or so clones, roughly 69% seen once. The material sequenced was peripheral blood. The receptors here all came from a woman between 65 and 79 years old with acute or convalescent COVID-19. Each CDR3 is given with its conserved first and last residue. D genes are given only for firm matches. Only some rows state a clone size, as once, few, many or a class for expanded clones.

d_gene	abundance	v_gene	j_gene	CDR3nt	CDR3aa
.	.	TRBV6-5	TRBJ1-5	TGTGCCAGCACCCTCCCAACGGGGAATCAGCCCCAGCATTTT	CASTLPTGNQPQHF
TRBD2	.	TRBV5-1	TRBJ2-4	TGCGCCAGCAGCCCGGGACTAACCATTGGCAAAAACATTCAGTACTTC	CASSPGLTIGKNIQYF
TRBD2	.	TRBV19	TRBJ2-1	TGTGCCAGTAGTGTCTACAGCGGGGGGGCAGGGAATGAGCAGTTCTTC	CASSVYSGGAGNEQFF
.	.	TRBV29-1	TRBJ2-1	TGCAGCGTCCCGGACACTTATGAGCAGTTCTTC	CSVPDTYEQFF
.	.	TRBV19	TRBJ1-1	TGTGCCAGTAGTATGGGGGGGCCCGGGGCTGGAGGCACTGAAGCTTTCTTT	CASSMGGPGAGGTEAFF
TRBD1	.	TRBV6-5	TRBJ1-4	TGTGCCAGCAGCCGGGACAGGGCTAATGAAAAACTGTTTTTT	CASSRDRANEKLFF
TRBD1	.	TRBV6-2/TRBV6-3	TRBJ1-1	TGTGCCAGCAGTTCCGACAGGGCCCACACTGAAGCTTTCTTT	CASSSDRAHTEAFF
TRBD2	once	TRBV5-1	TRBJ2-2	TGCGCCAGCAGCTTGGACGGCGGGGGGGCGGTGTTTTTT	CASSLDGGGAVFF
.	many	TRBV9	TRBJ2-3	TGTGCCAGCGCCCCCGTGGGGGGGGCCACAGATACGCAGTATTTT	CASAPVGGATDTQYF
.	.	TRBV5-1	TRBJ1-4	TGCGCCAGCAGCTTGGGCGCTCTTGATGAAAAACTGTTTTTT	CASSLGALDEKLFF
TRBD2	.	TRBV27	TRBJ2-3	TGTGCCAGCAGTTTGGTAGCGGGAGTCGCCGATACGCAGTATTTT	CASSLVAGVADTQYF
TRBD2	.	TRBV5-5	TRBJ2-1	TGTGCCAGCAGCCTAAGAGGGACTAGCGGGATTGGTGAGCAGTTCTTC	CASSLRGTSGIGEQFF
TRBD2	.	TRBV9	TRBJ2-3	TGTGCCAGCAACCTAGCGGGGGCAAACACAGATACGCAGTATTTT	CASNLAGANTDTQYF
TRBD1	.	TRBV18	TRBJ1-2	TGTGCCAGCTCACCAGGCGGACAGGGTACCTATGGCTACACCTTC	CASSPGGQGTYGYTF
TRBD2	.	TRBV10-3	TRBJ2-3	TGTGCCATCGGGCTAGCGGGGGAGCGCACAGATACGCAGTATTTT	CAIGLAGERTDTQYF
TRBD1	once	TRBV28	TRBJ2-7	TGTGCCAGCAGGCCCGGGACAGGGGCAGTGGACGAGCAGTACTTC	CASRPGTGAVDEQYF
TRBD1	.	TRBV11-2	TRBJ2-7	TGTGCCAGCAGCGCTTCGGGACAGGGATTCTACGAGCAGTACTTC	CASSASGQGFYEQYF
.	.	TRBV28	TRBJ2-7	TGTGCCAGCAGTTACAGGCCCTCGAGCTCCTACGAGCAGTACTTC	CASSYRPSSSYEQYF